This T cell receptor beta chain was sequenced in a study of T cell responses to AZD1222 COVID-19 vaccine (dated by TCRdb to the early 2020s). Turning to the overall study: AZD1222 recipients whose second dose came at about 4 weeks and those whose second dose came at about 12 weeks were combined into one group, since spike-specific TCR depth and breadth did not differ between the two schedules. TCR sequencing was performed for over 230 trial participants, of whom some 200 were given two doses of AZD1222 and approximately 25 were given two doses of MenACWY control vaccine. Trial participants were enrolled by age into subgroups of 18-55, 56-69 and 70-plus years, and around 150, 28 and 57 TCR-sequenced participants, respectively, were included in these subgroups.

The germline V gene provides CDR1 SGHVS and CDR2 FQNEAQ. The CDR3 spans 16 residues, from the cysteine through the phenylalanine. The kept DNA is CDR3 alone, 48 bases in frame from the first base. Trimming accounts for 7 bases at V and 3 bases at J, while the number of junction bases matched to no gene is 11. Of note for this clone: This clone's antigen is unknown. Per-nucleotide qualities are absent, and no much larger clonotype sits a single base away.

Broader findings and caveats from the paper: In the small 56-69-year group, the increase in depth fell short of significance, most likely because of low power. Participants were mostly white British, with more females than males. The authors suggested clonal diversity may have been underestimated. After two AZD1222 doses, both the breadth and the depth of spike-specific TCRs were significantly higher than at day 0 and than in MenACWY recipients. Because no day 14 peak-response samples were available, the repertoires could be characterized only after the peak T cell response. Conclusions about previously exposed vaccinees are limited because only a handful of AZD1222 recipients were SARS-CoV-2 seropositive at baseline. Nearly half of unique spike-specific TCRs reportedly recognized epitopes outside regions mutated in the B.1.351 and B.1.1.7 variants. The vaccine-associated CD4 TCRs covered the entire spike protein, and the dominant responses fell in regions 160-218 and 743-854.

The CDR3 regions of human TCRbeta chains were analyzed by immunosequencing. Turning to the authors' computational methods: Repertoire TCRs were checked for matches against a reference library of SARS-CoV-2-specific TCRs that had been generated using the MIRA antigen-specificity platform. Breadth meant the fraction of unique TCRs that were SARS-CoV-2-associated, whereas depth meant the fraction of total T cells that were SARS-CoV-2-associated. Using the MIRA data, each spike-specific TCR was assigned both to the spike region to which the TCR was reactive and to a CD4 or CD8 class. Log10-transformed breadth and depth values were compared by one-way ANOVA with Sidak's multiple comparisons tests. TCRdb holds this immuneACCESS table with in-frame rearrangements only. Some clones are missing; in checked studies, unresolved V genes explain under half, and the rest has no known cause. From that table come the V and J calls and clone size; the DNA was used to work out D and trimming. A total of tens of thousands of clones appear in this sample, around nine tenths of them only once. Of the sample, under 30% falls within the top ten clones.

In the paper's terms, the time point label means: baseline before first vaccination. Vaccinee samples were obtained from the UK trials COV001 and COV002, which included a single-blind randomized controlled phase 2/3 trial of AZD1222 (ChAdOx1 nCoV-19) in healthy adults. For TCRbeta chain sequencing, PBMC samples from trial participants were taken at day 0 and at day 28 after the second dose. The rearranged segments are TRBV7-8 and TRBJ1-1; TRBD1 lines up with 10 middle nucleotides. The TCR comes from an adult in good health. This specimen consisted of peripheral blood, obtained on day 0 of AZD1222 vaccination. The DNA sequence reads TGTGCCAGCAAGAGACAGGGGGCAGTCATCGACACTGAAGCTTTCTTT. It translates as CASKRQGAVIDTEAFF.